What follows are 11 T cell receptor beta chains derived from one specimen sequenced in a study of OX40 agonist ivuxolimab in advanced cancers. Here immunoSEQ multiplex PCR was the method, and the copy in TCRdb shows in-frame clones only, minus some. This sample has tens of thousands of clones, with about 86% found just once. The sample consisted of CD4+ or CD8+ T cells sorted from blood, taken in a trial of the OX40 agonist ivuxolimab. These receptor sequences come from an adult with an advanced solid tumor such as melanoma, head and neck, liver or kidney cancer.

The chain is built from TRBV6-1 and TRBJ2-5, with D possibly being TRBD1 (5 bases). V was cut by 2 bases and J by 5 bases, with 9 bases left in between. Per the germline V gene, CDR1 is MNHNS and CDR2 is SASEGT. The CDR3 loop spans 13 amino acids. CDR3 loop: CASSEIGAETQYF. CDR3 nucleotides: TGTGCCAGCAGTGAAATAGGGGCGGAGACCCAGTACTTC.

This clone was detected only once. This chain connects TRBV6-1 to TRBJ1-2; a possible D gene is TRBD1 (6 bases). Germline lookup yields CDR1 MNHNS and CDR2 SASEGT. The V end lost 5 bases, the J end lost 4 bases, and 17 bases lay between the germline ends. The CDR3 contains 15 residues. CDR3 bases: TGTGCCAGCAGTTCAGACAGGCACCCAACCTATGGCTACACCTTC. Residues: CASSSDRHPTYGYTF.

V is TRBV11-3 and J is TRBJ2-2, with unresolved D. V lost 3 bases and J 2 bases, leaving 7 bases between the germline ends. Looked up from germline, CDR1 is SGHNT and CDR2 is YENEEA. This CDR3 has 14 residues. CDR3 protein: CASSFMGNTGELFF. The CDR3 DNA follows: TGTGCCAGCAGCTTTATGGGAAACACCGGGGAGCTGTTTTTT.

The chain has TRBV2 and TRBJ1-6; D is perhaps TRBD1 (5 bases). Per germline, CDR1 SNHLY and CDR2 FYNNEI. V was cut by 3 bases and J by 5 bases, with 5 bases left in between. The CDR3 sequence is 13 residues long. For the CDR3, the DNA is TGTGCCAGCAGTGACAGGGATAATTCACCCCTCCACTTT. It codes for CASSDRDNSPLHF. The variable domain in full, with the rest retrieved from reference TRBV2 and TRBJ1-6, is EPEVTQTPSHQVTQMGQEVILRCVPISNHLYFYWYRQILGQKVEFLVSFYNNEISEKSEIFDDQFSVERPDGSNFTLKIRSTKLEDSAMYFCASSDRDNSPLHFGNGTRLTVT.

The CDR3 protein is CSVAGTRRGYEQYF. As DNA, the CDR3 is TGCAGCGTCGCGGGGACAAGGAGGGGTTACGAGCAGTACTTC. V is TRBV29-1 and J is TRBJ2-7, with D perhaps TRBD1 or TRBD2 (6 bases each). There are 14 residues in the CDR3. V was clipped by 6 bases and J by 4 bases, with 19 bases between them. Germline V lookup: CDR1 SQVTM, CDR2 ANQGSEA.

CDR3 DNA sequence: TGTGCCAGCAGCCCATACACGAGGACTAGCGGGGGATATACCCAGTACTTC. Translation: CASSPYTRTSGGYTQYF. The gene calls are TRBV4-2 and TRBJ2-5, with 13 bases matching TRBD2. The CDR3 has 17 residues. J lost 8 bases, V lost 4 bases, and 13 bases had no gene match. The germline CDR1 and CDR2 sequences are LGHNA and YNFKEQ.

This clone was seen a handful of times. The V gene is TRBV19, the J gene TRBJ2-7, with unresolved D. The CDR3 is 14 residues long. Germline loops: CDR1 LNHDA, CDR2 SQIVND (reference sequence). V was clipped by 4 bases and J by 2 bases, with 12 bases between them. The CDR3 region is CASSKSALTYEQYF. The CDR3 coding sequence is TGTGCCAGTAGTAAGTCAGCCCTTACCTACGAGCAGTACTTC. The full variable domain, rest sourced from reference TRBV19 and TRBJ2-7, is DGGITQSPKYLFRKEGQNVTLSCEQNLNHDAMYWYRQDPGQGLRLIYYSQIVNDFQKGDIAEGYSVSREKKESFPLTVTSAQKNPTAFYLCASSKSALTYEQYFGPGTRLTVT.

This clone occurred once. The rearrangement links TRBV7-6 to TRBJ1-5; D is unclear. The CDR3 length is 15 residues. The germline gives CDR1 SGHVS, CDR2 FNYEAQ. The V end was cut by 4 bases, the J end by 0 bases, with 10 bases between. DNA for the CDR3: TGTGCCAGCAGCTCCCGGGCGGGTAGCAATCAGCCCCAGCATTTT. Translating gives CASSSRAGSNQPQHF. Combining the CDR3 with reference TRBV7-6 and TRBJ1-5 gives the whole variable domain GAGVSQSPRYKVTKRGQDVALRCDPISGHVSLYWYRQALGQGPEFLTYFNYEAQQDKSGLPNDRFSAERPEGSISTLTIQRTEQRDSAMYRCASSSRAGSNQPQHFGDGTRLSIL.

This clone has only one observation. CDR3 amino acids: CASSSLTGANTEAFF. The CDR3 nucleotides are TGTGCCAGCAGTTCGCTGACAGGGGCGAACACTGAAGCTTTCTTT. The chain carries TRBV6-5 and TRBJ1-1; 8 nucleotides line up with TRBD1. The V segment lost 4 bases and the J segment 1 base; nucleotides outside the gene matches: 5. This CDR3 is built from 15 residues. The germline gives CDR1 MNHEY, CDR2 SVGAGI.

The rearrangement uses TRBV28 and TRBJ1-2; 9 nucleotides match TRBD1. Germline-derived CDR1 and CDR2 are MDHEN and SYDVKM. The CDR3 has 15 residues. V gave up 3 bases and J gave up 7 bases; unmatched junction bases: 9. This CDR3 is CASSFNNRGLGGYTF. The CDR3 DNA is TGTGCCAGCAGTTTCAACAACAGGGGGCTAGGTGGCTACACCTTC.

J is TRBJ2-1 and V is TRBV10-3; a possible D gene is TRBD1 (6 bases). V was shortened by 0 bases and J by 4 bases, with 10 bases between the two germline ends. The V gene's germline CDR1 is ENHRY and CDR2 SYGVKD. The CDR3 extends over 15 amino acids. The CDR3 here is CAISESTGIYNEQFF. DNA of the CDR3: TGTGCCATCAGTGAGTCTACAGGGATTTACAATGAGCAGTTCTTC.